This TCR beta chain was observed in a study of T cells in Graves' hyperthyroidism and ophthalmopathy. About the study: The authors collected peripheral blood at initial diagnosis, before any treatment.

The cohort's ophthalmopathy patients, a group with duration under 3 months, had a Clinical Activity Score of at least 3 and a NOSPECS grade of at least 4. J gave up 5 bases and V 4 bases, and 1 base lay outside the gene matches. CDR1 and CDR2 (germline): LNHDA, SQIVND (reference sequence). The CDR3 contains 12 residues. Amplification of TCR beta CDR3 regions was performed using RNA transcripts as template. The primer set for the first-round RT-PCR of the TCR CDR3 was HTBI. MiXCR, applied by TCRdb to the multiplex PCR reads, yields one record per CDR3 protein. This table has hundreds of thousands of distinct CDR3 sequences, 22% appearing once.

The rearrangement joins TRBV19 to TRBJ1-1; TRBD1 aligns across 7 bases. This TCR was sampled from a young man with Graves' ophthalmopathy. The sequencing sample was made of blood. CDR3 nucleotide sequence: TGTGCCAGTAGTAACAGGGGTACTGAAGCTTTCTTT. Protein: CASSNRGTEAFF.